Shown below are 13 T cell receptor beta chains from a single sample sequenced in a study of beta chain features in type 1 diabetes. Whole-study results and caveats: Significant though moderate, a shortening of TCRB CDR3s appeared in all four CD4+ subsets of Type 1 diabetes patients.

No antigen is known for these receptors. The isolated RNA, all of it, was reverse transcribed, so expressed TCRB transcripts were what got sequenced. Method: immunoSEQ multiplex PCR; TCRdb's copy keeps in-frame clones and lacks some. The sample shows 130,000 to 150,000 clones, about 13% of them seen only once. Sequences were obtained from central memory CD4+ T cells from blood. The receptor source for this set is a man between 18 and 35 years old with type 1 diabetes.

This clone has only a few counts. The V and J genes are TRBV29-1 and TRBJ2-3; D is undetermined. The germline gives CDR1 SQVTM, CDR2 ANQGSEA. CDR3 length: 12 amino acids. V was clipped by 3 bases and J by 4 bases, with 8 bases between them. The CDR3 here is CSVDLAADTQYF. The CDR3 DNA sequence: TGCAGCGTTGATCTGGCAGCAGATACGCAGTATTTT.

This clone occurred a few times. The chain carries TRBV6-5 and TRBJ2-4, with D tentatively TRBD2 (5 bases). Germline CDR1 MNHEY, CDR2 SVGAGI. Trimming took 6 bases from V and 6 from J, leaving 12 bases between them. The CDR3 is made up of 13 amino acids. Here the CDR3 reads CASRPTRLNIQYF. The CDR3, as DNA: TGTGCCAGCAGACCCACTAGATTAAACATTCAGTACTTC.

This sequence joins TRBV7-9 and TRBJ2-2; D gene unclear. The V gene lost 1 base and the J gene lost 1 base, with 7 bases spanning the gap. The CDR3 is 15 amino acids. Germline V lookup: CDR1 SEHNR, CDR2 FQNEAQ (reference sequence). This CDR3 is CASSLVARNTGELFF. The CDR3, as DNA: TGTGCCAGCAGCTTAGTAGCCCGGAACACCGGGGAGCTGTTTTTT.

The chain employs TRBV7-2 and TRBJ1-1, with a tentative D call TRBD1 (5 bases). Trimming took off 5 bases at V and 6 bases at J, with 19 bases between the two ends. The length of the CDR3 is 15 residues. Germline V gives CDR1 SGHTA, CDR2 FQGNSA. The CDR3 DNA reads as TGTGCCAGCAGCCCCCCGGTTTGGACAAACGCTGAAGCTTTCTTT. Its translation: CASSPPVWTNAEAFF.

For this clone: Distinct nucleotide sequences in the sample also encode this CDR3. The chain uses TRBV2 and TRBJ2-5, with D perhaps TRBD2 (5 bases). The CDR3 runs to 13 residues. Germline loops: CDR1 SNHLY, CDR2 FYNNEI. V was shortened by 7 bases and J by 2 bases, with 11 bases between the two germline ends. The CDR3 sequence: CASNPTGQETQYF. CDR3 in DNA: TGTGCCAGCAACCCGACGGGACAAGAGACCCAGTACTTC.

CDR3 protein: CAWHRSLKGGYTF. DNA for the CDR3: TGTGCCTGGCACCGGTCTCTAAAGGGGGGCTACACCTTC. The V gene is TRBV30, the J gene TRBJ1-2; D possibly corresponds to TRBD1 (5 bases). CDR3 size: 13 residues. Looked up from germline, CDR1 is GTSNPN and CDR2 is SVGIG (reference sequence). The ends were cut back, 5 bases at V and 8 bases at J, with 18 bases in the middle.

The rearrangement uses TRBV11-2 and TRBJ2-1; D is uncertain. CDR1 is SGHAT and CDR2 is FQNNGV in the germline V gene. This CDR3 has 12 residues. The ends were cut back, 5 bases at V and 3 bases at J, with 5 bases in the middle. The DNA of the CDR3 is TGTGCCAGCAGCAACAACTACAATGAGCAGTTCTTC. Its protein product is CASSNNYNEQFF. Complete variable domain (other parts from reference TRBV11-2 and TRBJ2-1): EAGVAQSPRYKIIEKRQSVAFWCNPISGHATLYWYQQILGQGPKLLIQFQNNGVVDDSQLPKDRFSAERLKGVDSTLKIQPAKLEDSAVYLCASSNNYNEQFFGPGTRLTVL.

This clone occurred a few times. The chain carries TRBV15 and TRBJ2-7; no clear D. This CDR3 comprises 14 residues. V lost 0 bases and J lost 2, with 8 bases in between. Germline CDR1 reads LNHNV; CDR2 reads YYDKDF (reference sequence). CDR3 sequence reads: CATSRDQAAYEQYF. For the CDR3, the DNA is TGTGCCACCAGCAGAGACCAGGCCGCCTACGAGCAGTACTTC.

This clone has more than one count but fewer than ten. CDR3 region: CSVFQGREQYF. The CDR3 coding sequence is TGCAGCGTGTTCCAGGGCAGGGAGCAGTACTTC. The chain is built from TRBV29-1 and TRBJ2-5; either TRBD1 or TRBD2 may fit D (5 bases each). This CDR3 has 11 amino acids. Germline-derived CDR1 and CDR2 are SQVTM and ANQGSEA. V dropped 6 bases and J dropped 11 bases, with 16 bases sitting between them.

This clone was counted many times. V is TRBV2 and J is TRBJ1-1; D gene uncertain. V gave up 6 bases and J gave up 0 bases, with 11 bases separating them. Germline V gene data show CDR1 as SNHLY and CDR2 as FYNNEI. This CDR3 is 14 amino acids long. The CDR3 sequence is CASSLSLLNTEAFF. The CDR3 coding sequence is TGTGCCAGCAGCCTCAGCCTTTTGAACACTGAAGCTTTCTTT.

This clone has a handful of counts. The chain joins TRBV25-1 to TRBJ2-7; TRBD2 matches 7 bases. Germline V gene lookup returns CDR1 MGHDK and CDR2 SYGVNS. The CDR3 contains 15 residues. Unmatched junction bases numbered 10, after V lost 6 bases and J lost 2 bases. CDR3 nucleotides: TGTGCCAGCAGGGCCACGTGGGAGGGGACCTACGAGCAGTACTTC. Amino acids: CASRATWEGTYEQYF.

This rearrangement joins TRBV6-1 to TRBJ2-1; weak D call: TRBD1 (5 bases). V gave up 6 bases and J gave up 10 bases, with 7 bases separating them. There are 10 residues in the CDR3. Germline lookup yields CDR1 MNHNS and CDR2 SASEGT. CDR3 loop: CASSRQEQFF. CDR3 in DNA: TGTGCCAGCAGCAGACAGGAGCAGTTCTTC.

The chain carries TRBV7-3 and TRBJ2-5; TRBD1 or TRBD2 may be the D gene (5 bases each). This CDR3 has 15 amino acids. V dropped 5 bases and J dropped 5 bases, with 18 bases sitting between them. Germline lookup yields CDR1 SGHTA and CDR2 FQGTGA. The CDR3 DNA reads TGTGCCAGCAGCCCAACCGGGACCGAACGTGAGACCCAGTACTTC. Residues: CASSPTGTERETQYF.